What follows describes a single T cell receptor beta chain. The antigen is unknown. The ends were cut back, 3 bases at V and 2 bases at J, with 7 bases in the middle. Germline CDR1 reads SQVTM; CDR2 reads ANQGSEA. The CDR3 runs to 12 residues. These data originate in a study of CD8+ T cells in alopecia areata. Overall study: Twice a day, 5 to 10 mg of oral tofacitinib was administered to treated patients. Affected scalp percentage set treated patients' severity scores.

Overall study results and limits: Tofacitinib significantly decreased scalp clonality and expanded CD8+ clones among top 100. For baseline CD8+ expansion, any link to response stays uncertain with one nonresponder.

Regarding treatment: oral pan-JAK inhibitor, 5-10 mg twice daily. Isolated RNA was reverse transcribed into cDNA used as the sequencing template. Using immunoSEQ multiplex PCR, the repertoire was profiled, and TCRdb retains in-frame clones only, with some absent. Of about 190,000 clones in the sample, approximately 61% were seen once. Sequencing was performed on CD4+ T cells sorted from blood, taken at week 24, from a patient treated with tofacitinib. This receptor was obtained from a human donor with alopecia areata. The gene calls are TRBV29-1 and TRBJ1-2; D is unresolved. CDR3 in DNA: TGCAGCGTTGATCCCGGGAACTATGGCTACACCTTC. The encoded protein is CSVDPGNYGYTF.